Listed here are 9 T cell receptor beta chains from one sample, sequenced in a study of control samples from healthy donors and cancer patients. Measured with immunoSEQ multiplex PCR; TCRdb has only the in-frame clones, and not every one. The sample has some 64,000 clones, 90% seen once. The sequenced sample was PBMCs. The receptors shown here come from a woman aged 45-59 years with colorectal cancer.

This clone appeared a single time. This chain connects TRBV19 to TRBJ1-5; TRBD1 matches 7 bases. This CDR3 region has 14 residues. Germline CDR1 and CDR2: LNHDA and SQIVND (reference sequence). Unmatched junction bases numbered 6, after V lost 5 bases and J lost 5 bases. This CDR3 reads CASSWDSRDQPQHF. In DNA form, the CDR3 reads TGTGCCAGTAGTTGGGACAGCCGGGATCAGCCCCAGCATTTT.

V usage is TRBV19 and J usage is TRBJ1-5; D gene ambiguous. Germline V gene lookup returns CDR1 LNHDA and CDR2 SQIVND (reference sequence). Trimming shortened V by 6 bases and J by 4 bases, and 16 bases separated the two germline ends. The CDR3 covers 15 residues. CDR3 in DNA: TGTGCCAGTAGAATGCAGGCAGTTGGGAATCAGCCCCAGCATTTT. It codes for CASRMQAVGNQPQHF.

Here the CDR3 DNA reads TGTGCCAGCAGCTTAAGGCTACGGACACTGTATAATTCACCCCTCCACTTT. As protein: CASSLRLRTLYNSPLHF. The gene calls are TRBV7-4 and TRBJ1-6; TRBD1 is a possible D gene (5 bases). Trimming took 2 bases from V and 4 from J, leaving 15 bases between them. The CDR3 sequence is 17 residues long. Germline loops: CDR1 SGHVT, CDR2 SQSDAQ.

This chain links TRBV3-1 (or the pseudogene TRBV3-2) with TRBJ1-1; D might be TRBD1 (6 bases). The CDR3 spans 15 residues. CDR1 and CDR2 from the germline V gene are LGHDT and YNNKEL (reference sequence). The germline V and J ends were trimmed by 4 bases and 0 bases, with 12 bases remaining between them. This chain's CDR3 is CASSPAGTMNTEAFF. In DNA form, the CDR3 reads TGTGCCAGCAGCCCCGCCGGGACAATGAACACTGAAGCTTTCTTT.

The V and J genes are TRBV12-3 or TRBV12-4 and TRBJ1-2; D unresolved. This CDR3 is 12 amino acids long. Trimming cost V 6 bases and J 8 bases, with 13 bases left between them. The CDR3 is CASSYRINGYTF. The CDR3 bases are TGTGCCAGCAGCTATCGAATCAACGGCTACACCTTC.

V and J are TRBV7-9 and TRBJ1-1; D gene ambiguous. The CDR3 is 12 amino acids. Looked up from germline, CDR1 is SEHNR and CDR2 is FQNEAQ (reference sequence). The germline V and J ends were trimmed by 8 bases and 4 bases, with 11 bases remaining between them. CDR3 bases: TGTGCCAGCGTTCCGTTAGGCACTGAAGCTTTCTTT. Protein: CASVPLGTEAFF.

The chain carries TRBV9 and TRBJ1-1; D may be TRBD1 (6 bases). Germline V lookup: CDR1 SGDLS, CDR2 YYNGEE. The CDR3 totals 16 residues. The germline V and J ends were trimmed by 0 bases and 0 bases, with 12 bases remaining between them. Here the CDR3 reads CASSVVGARMNTEAFF. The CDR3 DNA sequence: TGTGCCAGCAGCGTAGTGGGGGCGAGAATGAACACTGAAGCTTTCTTT.

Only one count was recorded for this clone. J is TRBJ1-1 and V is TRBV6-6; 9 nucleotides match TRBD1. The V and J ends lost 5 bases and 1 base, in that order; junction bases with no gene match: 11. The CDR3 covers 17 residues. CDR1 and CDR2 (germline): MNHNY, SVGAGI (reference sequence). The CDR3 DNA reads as TGTGCCAGCAGTCGGGACAGGGAATTCAAGGGGAACACTGAAGCTTTCTTT. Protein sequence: CASSRDREFKGNTEAFF.

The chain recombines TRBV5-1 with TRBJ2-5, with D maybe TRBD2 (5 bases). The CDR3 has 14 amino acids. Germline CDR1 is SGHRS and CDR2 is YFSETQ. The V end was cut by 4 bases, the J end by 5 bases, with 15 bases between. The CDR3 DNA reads TGCGCCAGCAGCATCGGGAACAACCTGGAGACCCAGTACTTC. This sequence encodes CASSIGNNLETQYF. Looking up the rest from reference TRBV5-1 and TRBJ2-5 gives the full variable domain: KAGVTQTPRYLIKTRGQQVTLSCSPISGHRSVSWYQQTPGQGLQFLFEYFSETQRNKGNFPGRFSGRQFSNSRSEMNVSTLELGDSALYLCASSIGNNLETQYFGPGTRLLVL.